The 24 T cell receptor beta chains below come from one sample, sequenced in a study of shared clonotypes between healthy human individuals. Terminally differentiated effector memory CD45RA+ cells were excluded by CCR7 positive selection of CD45RO-negative cells. Sequenced by immunoSEQ multiplex PCR; TCRdb stores in-frame clones only, minus some. Of around 2,000,000 clones listed, about 95% are singletons. What was sequenced was naive CD8+ T cells sorted from blood. The receptor set was obtained from a man aged 18 to 29 in good health.

This clone was seen once. The chain links TRBV12-5 to TRBJ2-7; D unclear. The V end was cut by 2 bases, the J end by 1 base, with 12 bases between. Germline V gene sequence: CDR1 LGHNT, CDR2 FRNRAP. CDR3 length: 15 amino acids. This CDR3 reads CASGLNPTVSYEQYF. The CDR3 DNA sequence: TGTGCTAGTGGTTTGAACCCGACGGTGTCCTACGAGCAGTACTTC.

This chain links TRBV5-1 with TRBJ2-7; D not certain. Trimming stripped 0 bases from V and 4 bases from J, with 14 bases between. The CDR3 is made up of 15 amino acids. CDR1 and CDR2 (germline): SGHRS, YFSETQ. CDR3 region: CASSLESVEDYEQYF. The CDR3 coding sequence is TGCGCCAGCAGCTTGGAATCTGTTGAGGATTACGAGCAGTACTTC.

The chain employs TRBV11-2 and TRBJ1-2; D call uncertain. The CDR3 loop spans 13 amino acids. Germline CDR1 reads SGHAT; CDR2 reads FQNNGV. The V end was cut by 5 bases, the J end by 3 bases, with 10 bases between. CDR3 nucleotide sequence: TGTGCCAGCAGCCCTCGCGGGGACTATGGCTACACCTTC. Translated: CASSPRGDYGYTF.

The chain couples TRBV7-9 to TRBJ2-3, with 10 bases aligning to TRBD2. The CDR3 consists of 15 residues. Germline lookup yields CDR1 SEHNR and CDR2 FQNEAQ (reference sequence). The trim removed 5 bases at V and 3 bases at J, leaving 5 bases unmatched. The CDR3 sequence: CASSQTSGLTDTQYF. The DNA of the CDR3 is TGTGCCAGCAGCCAGACTAGCGGGCTAACAGATACGCAGTATTTT.

A word on this clone: This sample includes further DNA sequences coding for the same CDR3. This rearrangement joins TRBV5-1 to TRBJ1-1; a possible D gene is TRBD1 (6 bases). The CDR3 consists of 13 residues. Germline assignment: CDR1 SGHRS and CDR2 YFSETQ. The V end was cut by 2 bases, the J end by 6 bases, with 11 bases between. The CDR3 is CASSLPQGPEAFF. The CDR3 DNA sequence: TGCGCCAGCAGCTTACCACAGGGCCCTGAAGCTTTCTTT.

The CDR3 is CSVEPDRGPYYGYTF. CDR3 in DNA: TGCAGCGTTGAACCGGACAGGGGCCCATACTATGGCTACACCTTC. The rearrangement links TRBV29-1 to TRBJ1-2; 9 nucleotides line up with TRBD1. With 2 bases clipped from V and 3 bases from J, the junction kept 7 bases outside the gene matches. Germline loops: CDR1 SQVTM, CDR2 ANQGSEA. The CDR3 consists of 15 residues.

V gene TRBV4-1 combines with J gene TRBJ1-2; D not resolved. The CDR3 totals 13 residues. Germline V gene sequence: CDR1 MGHRA, CDR2 YSYEKL. Trimming shortened V by 1 base and J by 5 bases, and 8 bases separated the two germline ends. This chain's CDR3 is CASSQAGLYGYTF. The CDR3 nucleotides are TGCGCCAGCAGCCAAGCAGGACTTTATGGCTACACCTTC.

The chain is built from TRBV27 and TRBJ2-7; D tentatively fits TRBD1 or TRBD2 (6 bases each). From germline, CDR1 is MNHEY and CDR2 SMNVEV (reference sequence). The V end lost 3 bases, the J end lost 4 bases, and 22 bases lay between the germline ends. The CDR3 loop spans 17 amino acids. The CDR3 bases are TGTGCCAGCAGTTTTATATCGGTGGTCGGGGGCAAATACGAGCAGTACTTC. Amino acids: CASSFISVVGGKYEQYF.

The V call is TRBV7-6, the J call TRBJ1-2; D may be TRBD1 (5 bases). The germline V gene encodes CDR1 SGHVS and CDR2 FNYEAQ. The CDR3 runs 16 residues. V shed 3 bases and J shed 7 bases, with 21 bases lying between them. The DNA for the CDR3 is TGTGCCAGCAGCTTCGGGACGGGCGACGACTGGCGTGGCTACACCTTC. Protein product: CASSFGTGDDWRGYTF.

The chain recombines TRBV4-1 with TRBJ2-5; maybe TRBD2 (5 bases). The germline V gene has CDR1 MGHRA and CDR2 YSYEKL. The germline V and J ends were trimmed by 3 bases and 1 base, with 15 bases remaining between them. The CDR3 length is 16 residues. The DNA of the CDR3 is TGCGCCAGCAGCCAGTCAAGCCGGGGTCCCCAAGAGACCCAGTACTTC. Protein: CASSQSSRGPQETQYF.

The chain has TRBV7-2 and TRBJ2-3, with 8 bases aligning to TRBD2. Looked up from germline, CDR1 is SGHTA and CDR2 is FQGNSA. This CDR3 region has 15 residues. Unmatched junction bases numbered 9, after V lost 4 bases and J lost 6 bases. CDR3 sequence reads: CASSSTSGTVDTQYF. The CDR3, as DNA: TGTGCCAGCAGCTCTACTAGCGGCACCGTTGATACGCAGTATTTT.

The V and J genes are TRBV6-1 and TRBJ2-7; D is unresolved. In germline, CDR1 is MNHNS, CDR2 SASEGT. The CDR3 is made up of 14 amino acids. V was pared by 2 bases and J by 4 bases, with 12 bases between. This CDR3 reads CASSEFLYGYEQYF. The CDR3 bases are TGTGCCAGCAGTGAATTCTTGTACGGTTACGAGCAGTACTTC.

This clone appeared a few times. The chain couples TRBV2 to TRBJ1-5; D is uncertain. The CDR3 runs 15 residues. Germline V CDR1 and CDR2: SNHLY, FYNNEI. V lost 5 bases to trimming and J lost 2 bases, with 13 bases between them. The CDR3 protein is CASSPTYGGNQPQHF. CDR3 sequence (DNA): TGTGCCAGCAGTCCTACTTACGGTGGCAATCAGCCCCAGCATTTT.

This CDR3 is CASMPSGVGGYTF. The DNA for the CDR3 is TGTGCCAGCATGCCCTCGGGGGTAGGAGGCTACACCTTC. The rearrangement links TRBV6-5 to TRBJ1-2; weak D call: TRBD1 (5 bases). The V gene lost 7 bases and the J gene lost 8 bases, with 17 bases spanning the gap. The CDR3 covers 13 residues. Germline V gene sequence: CDR1 MNHEY, CDR2 SVGAGI.

This clone was seen once. The J gene is TRBJ2-7, the V gene TRBV30; possible D gene TRBD1, 5 bases. Trimming pared 5 bases from V and 2 bases from J, leaving 10 bases between. The CDR3 totals 12 residues. Germline V CDR1 and CDR2: GTSNPN, SVGIG (reference sequence). For the CDR3, the DNA is TGTGCCTGGGTAGACAGCGCCTACGAGCAGTACTTC. The encoded protein is CAWVDSAYEQYF.

V and J are TRBV6-1 and TRBJ2-5; D gene ambiguous. V shed 3 bases and J shed 2 bases, with 7 bases lying between them. In germline, CDR1 is MNHNS, CDR2 SASEGT. The CDR3 spans 13 residues. The CDR3 coding sequence is TGTGCCAGCAGTGAGGTTCAACAAGAGACCCAGTACTTC. It yields the protein CASSEVQQETQYF.

The chain joins TRBV29-1 to TRBJ2-1, with D perhaps matching TRBD1 (6 bases). Trimming cost V 2 bases and J 8 bases, with 10 bases left between them. The CDR3 length is 12 residues. Germline V CDR1 and CDR2: SQVTM, ANQGSEA. The CDR3 loop is CSVEIQGYEQFF. The CDR3 region has the DNA TGCAGCGTTGAAATACAGGGTTATGAGCAGTTCTTC.

The V gene is TRBV7-9, the J gene TRBJ2-7; TRBD1 is a possible D gene (6 bases). V was pared by 5 bases and J by 3 bases, with 14 bases between. CDR1 and CDR2 from the germline V gene are SEHNR and FQNEAQ (reference sequence). The length of the CDR3 is 14 residues. The CDR3 protein is CASSRQDSFYEQYF. The CDR3 bases are TGTGCCAGCAGCCGCCAGGACAGTTTCTACGAGCAGTACTTC.

The chain uses TRBV4-3 and TRBJ2-7; maybe TRBD1 (6 bases). Germline CDR1 and CDR2: LGHNA and YSLEER. Trimming cost V 0 bases and J 5 bases, with 14 bases left between them. The CDR3 loop spans 15 amino acids. The CDR3 sequence is CASSQEGAAADEQYF. The CDR3 nucleotides are TGCGCCAGCAGCCAAGAGGGGGCCGCCGCAGACGAGCAGTACTTC.

In regard to this clone: The sample contains more than one DNA sequence encoding this CDR3. The gene calls are TRBV5-1 and TRBJ2-7, with D perhaps matching TRBD1 (6 bases). Germline V gene lookup returns CDR1 SGHRS and CDR2 YFSETQ. V lost 0 bases and J 0 bases, leaving 10 bases between the germline ends. There are 15 residues in the CDR3. CDR3 sequence reads: CASSLGQGSSYEQYF. The CDR3 coding sequence is TGCGCCAGCAGCTTGGGGCAGGGGAGCTCCTACGAGCAGTACTTC.

Of note for this clone: The identical CDR3 is also encoded by other nucleotide sequences in the sample. The chain joins TRBV10-2 to TRBJ2-7; no firm D call. Germline CDR1 WSHSY, CDR2 SAAADI. V gave up 5 bases and J gave up 0 bases, with 5 bases separating them. The CDR3 totals 12 residues. The DNA of the CDR3 is TGCGCCAGCAGTACAGACTCCTACGAGCAGTACTTC. Its translation is CASSTDSYEQYF.

The rearrangement joins TRBV28 to TRBJ1-5, with a weak D call TRBD1 (5 bases). CDR1 is MDHEN, CDR2 SYDVKM, per germline. Trimming pared 5 bases from V and 4 bases from J, leaving 21 bases between. The CDR3 has 17 amino acids. CDR3 in amino acids: CASSLSEGIVENQPQHF. CDR3 nucleotides: TGTGCCAGCAGTCTATCAGAGGGGATCGTGGAGAATCAGCCCCAGCATTTT.

Concerning this clone itself: Germline is not matched at one junction end, which may reflect a read error. The same CDR3 is also encoded by other DNA sequences in this sample. The chain links TRBV11-3 to TRBJ2-7; 7 bases fit TRBD1. CDR3 length equals 14 residues. Looked up from germline, CDR1 is SGHNT and CDR2 is YENEEA. In DNA form, the CDR3 reads TGTGCCAGCAGTTTAGGGGGCGCCGGCTACGAGCAGTACTTC. Translating gives CASSLGGAGYEQYF.

In DNA, the CDR3 is TGTGCCAGCAGTTTTACCGGACAGGGGCCGCAATACAATGAGCAGTTCTTC. It encodes CASSFTGQGPQYNEQFF. V gene TRBV27 combines with J gene TRBJ2-1; the match to TRBD1 covers 9 bases. This CDR3 region has 17 residues. Germline V gene lookup returns CDR1 MNHEY and CDR2 SMNVEV (reference sequence). V lost 3 bases, J lost 4 bases, and 10 bases stayed unmatched.